This T cell receptor (beta chain) is drawn from a study of T cells in Graves' hyperthyroidism and ophthalmopathy. Uncontrolled infection, other autoimmune disease, pregnancy or lactation excluded patients. In making diagnoses, clinical symptoms, serum thyroxine and TRAb, thyroid ultrasound and orbital computed tomography were all used. Trimming removed 5 bases from V and 0 bases from J, with 11 bases in between. Per germline, CDR1 SEHNR and CDR2 FQNEAQ (reference sequence). CDR3 length: 15 residues. This clonotype was seen repeatedly, ten times or more. TCR beta CDR3 regions were amplified from RNA. HTBI primers drove first-round RT-PCR of the TCR CDR3. MiXCR was run by TCRdb on the multiplex PCR reads, yielding one entry per CDR3 protein. The data contain 300,000 or so distinct CDR3 sequences, about 17% of them singletons.

V usage is TRBV7-9 and J usage is TRBJ2-1; unclear D gene. This sequence was found in a woman in her sixties or seventies with Graves' ophthalmopathy. Sequenced: blood. The DNA for the CDR3 is TGTGCCAGCAGCCCCAACAGACTCTCCTACAATGAGCAGTTCTTC. It codes for CASSPNRLSYNEQFF. Full variable domain (rest looked up from reference TRBV7-9 and TRBJ2-1): DTGVSQNPRHKITKRGQNVTFRCDPISEHNRLYWYRQTLGQGPEFLTYFQNEAQLEKSRLLSDRFSAERPKGSFSTLEIQRTEQGDSAMYLCASSPNRLSYNEQFFGPGTRLTVL.